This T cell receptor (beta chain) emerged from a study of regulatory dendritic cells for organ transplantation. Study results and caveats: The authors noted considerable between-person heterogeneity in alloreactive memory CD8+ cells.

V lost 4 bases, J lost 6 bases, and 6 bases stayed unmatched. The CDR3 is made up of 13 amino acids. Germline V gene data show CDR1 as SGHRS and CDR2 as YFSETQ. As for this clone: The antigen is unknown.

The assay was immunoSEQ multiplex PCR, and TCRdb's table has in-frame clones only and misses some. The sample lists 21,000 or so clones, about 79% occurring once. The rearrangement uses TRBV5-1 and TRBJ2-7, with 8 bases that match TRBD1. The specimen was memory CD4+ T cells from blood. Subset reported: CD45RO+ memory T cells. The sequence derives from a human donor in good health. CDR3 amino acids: CASSLGQGGEQYF. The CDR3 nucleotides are TGCGCCAGCAGCCTCGGACAGGGAGGCGAGCAGTACTTC. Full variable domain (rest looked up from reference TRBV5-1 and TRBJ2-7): KAGVTQTPRYLIKTRGQQVTLSCSPISGHRSVSWYQQTPGQGLQFLFEYFSETQRNKGNFPGRFSGRQFSNSRSEMNVSTLELGDSALYLCASSLGQGGEQYFGPGTRLTVT.